This passage covers 9 T cell receptor beta chains from one sample sequenced in a study of blood T cell repertoires in COVID-19 (dated by TCRdb to 2019 to 2021). The library relied on the immunoSEQ multiplex PCR assay. TCRdb retrieved this table from immuneACCESS and kept in-frame rearrangements only. Not all clones are present; in checked studies, unresolved V genes account for under half, and no reason is known for the remainder. The sample table shows under 300,000 clones, and approximately 91% are seen once. Roughly 2.1% of the sample comes from the top ten. Material: peripheral blood. The receptor set was obtained from a man aged 45-60 years with acute or convalescent COVID-19.

This chain uses TRBV7-3 with TRBJ1-3; D call uncertain. This CDR3 is built from 13 residues. V was cut by 6 bases and J by 4 bases, with 10 bases left in between. Per the germline V gene, CDR1 is SGHTA and CDR2 is FQGTGA. The CDR3 DNA reads as TGTGCCAGCAGTCACACGGGGGGAAACACCATATATTTT. This encodes CASSHTGGNTIYF.

This chain joins TRBV23-1 and TRBJ1-2; D not certain. TRBV23-1 belongs to the ORF category, with a function that is uncertain. This CDR3 is built from 15 residues. V lost 0 bases and J lost 1, with 9 bases in between. DNA of the CDR3: TGCGCCAGCAGTCAATCCCGGCAGGATAACTATGGCTACACCTTC. It translates to CASSQSRQDNYGYTF.

This chain links TRBV3-1 (or the pseudogene TRBV3-2) with TRBJ2-7; D is unclear. Trimming stripped 4 bases from V and 2 bases from J, with 15 bases between. Per the germline V gene, CDR1 is LGHDT and CDR2 is YNNKEL (reference sequence). This CDR3 spans 15 amino acids. CDR3: CASSLSLGDPYEQYF. The CDR3 DNA reads as TGTGCCAGCAGCCTAAGTTTAGGAGATCCCTACGAGCAGTACTTC.

V is TRBV27 and J is TRBJ2-5; 8 bases are shared with TRBD2. Trimming removed 8 bases from V and 4 bases from J; junction bases left unmatched: 9. This CDR3 spans 14 amino acids. In germline, CDR1 is MNHEY, CDR2 SMNVEV (reference sequence). The CDR3 nucleotides are TGTGCCAGCCGTCAGGAACTAGCGGTAGAGACCCAGTACTTC. The encoded protein is CASRQELAVETQYF.

V and J are TRBV9 and TRBJ1-2; 8 bases align to TRBD1. Germline V gene data show CDR1 as SGDLS and CDR2 as YYNGEE. This CDR3 is built from 15 residues. Trimming removed 3 bases from V and 4 bases from J; junction bases left unmatched: 8. The CDR3 loop reads CASSGATGETYGYTF. CDR3 nucleotide sequence: TGTGCCAGCAGCGGGGCGACAGGGGAGACCTATGGCTACACCTTC. Full variable domain (remainder filled in from reference TRBV9 and TRBJ1-2): DSGVTQTPKHLITATGQRVTLRCSPRSGDLSVYWYQQSLDQGLQFLIQYYNGEERAKGNILERFSAQQFPDLHSELNLSSLELGDSALYFCASSGATGETYGYTFGSGTRLTVV.

The chain is built from TRBV24-1 and TRBJ2-1; no reliable D call. CDR3 length: 12 residues. Trimming removed 7 bases from V and 6 bases from J, with 9 bases in between. Germline CDR1 KGHDR, CDR2 SFDVKD. The CDR3 DNA reads as TGTGCCACCAGCCTCAACAGCAATGAGCAGTTCTTC. Its translation: CATSLNSNEQFF.

The V call is TRBV5-5, the J call TRBJ1-4; D is unclear. Germline V gives CDR1 SGHKS, CDR2 YYEKEE (reference sequence). The CDR3 length is 15 residues. V lost 1 base to trimming and J lost 7 bases, with 14 bases between them. CDR3 sequence reads: CASSLMTTRGEKLFF. In nucleotides, the CDR3 is TGTGCCAGCAGCTTGATGACTACTCGAGGTGAAAAACTGTTTTTT.

The rearrangement uses TRBV11-2 and TRBJ2-7; 9 bases agree with TRBD1. The CDR3 covers 19 residues. J lost 4 bases, V lost 4 bases, and 20 bases had no gene match. CDR1 and CDR2 from the germline V gene are SGHAT and FQNNGV. CDR3 residues: CASSSVPARDRVARYEQYF. The CDR3, as DNA: TGTGCCAGCAGCTCCGTCCCCGCCCGGGACAGGGTGGCTCGTTACGAGCAGTACTTC. The full variable domain, its missing parts supplied by reference TRBV11-2 and TRBJ2-7, is EAGVAQSPRYKIIEKRQSVAFWCNPISGHATLYWYQQILGQGPKLLIQFQNNGVVDDSQLPKDRFSAERLKGVDSTLKIQPAKLEDSAVYLCASSSVPARDRVARYEQYFGPGTRLTVT.

This clone was recorded once. The chain links TRBV4-2 to TRBJ1-2; D is uncertain. Trimming cost V 4 bases and J 0 bases, with 15 bases left between them. The CDR3 covers 16 residues. Germline V gene data show CDR1 as LGHNA and CDR2 as YNFKEQ. CDR3 protein: CASSLEAILANYGYTF. The CDR3 DNA is TGTGCCAGCAGCCTAGAAGCCATCTTGGCTAACTATGGCTACACCTTC.